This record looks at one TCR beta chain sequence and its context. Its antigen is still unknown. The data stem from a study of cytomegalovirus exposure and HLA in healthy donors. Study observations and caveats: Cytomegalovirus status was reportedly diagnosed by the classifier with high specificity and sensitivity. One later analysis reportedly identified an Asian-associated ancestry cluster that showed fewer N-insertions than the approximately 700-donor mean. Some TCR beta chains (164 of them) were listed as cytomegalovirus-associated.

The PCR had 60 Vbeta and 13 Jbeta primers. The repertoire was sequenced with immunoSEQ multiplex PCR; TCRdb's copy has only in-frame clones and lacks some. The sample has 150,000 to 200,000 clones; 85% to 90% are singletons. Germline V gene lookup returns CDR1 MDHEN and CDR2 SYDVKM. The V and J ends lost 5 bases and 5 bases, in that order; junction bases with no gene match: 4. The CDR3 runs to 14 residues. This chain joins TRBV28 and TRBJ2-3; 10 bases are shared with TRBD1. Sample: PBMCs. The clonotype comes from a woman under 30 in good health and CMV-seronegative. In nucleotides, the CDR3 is TGTGCCAGCAGTAGACAGGGGGCGGGAGATACGCAGTATTTT. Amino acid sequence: CASSRQGAGDTQYF.